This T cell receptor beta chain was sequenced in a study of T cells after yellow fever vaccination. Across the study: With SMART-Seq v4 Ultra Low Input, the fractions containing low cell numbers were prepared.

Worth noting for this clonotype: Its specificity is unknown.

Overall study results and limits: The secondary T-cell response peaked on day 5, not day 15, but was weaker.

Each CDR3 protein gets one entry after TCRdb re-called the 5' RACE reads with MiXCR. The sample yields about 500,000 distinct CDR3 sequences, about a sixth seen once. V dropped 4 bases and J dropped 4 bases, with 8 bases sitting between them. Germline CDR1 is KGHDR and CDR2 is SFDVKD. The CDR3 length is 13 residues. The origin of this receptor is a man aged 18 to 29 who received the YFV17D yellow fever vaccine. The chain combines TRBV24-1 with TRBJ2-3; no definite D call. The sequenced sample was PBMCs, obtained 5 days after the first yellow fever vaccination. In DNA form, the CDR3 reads TGTGCCACCAGTGACGCCGCGTCAGATACGCAGTATTTT. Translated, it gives CATSDAASDTQYF.